This T cell receptor beta chain was recovered during a study of Graves' ophthalmopathy and Graves' hyperthyroidism. Amplification from RNA transcripts yielded the TCR beta CDR3 regions. Investigators did first-round RT-PCR with HTBI primers, then second-round multiplex PCR. TCRdb fed the multiplex PCR reads into MiXCR, producing one record per CDR3 protein. The sample includes about 660,000 distinct CDR3 sequences, under 50% of them seen just once. Remarks on this clonotype: A junction end diverges from the germline sequence, so it may reflect a read error.

Researchers turned away patients with other autoimmune diseases, uncontrolled infections, pregnancy or lactation. CDR3 length: 20 residues. Germline V gene lookup returns CDR1 MGHDK and CDR2 SYGVNS. The sequencing input was peripheral blood. The chain employs TRBV25-1 and TRBJ2-7, with 8 bases aligning to TRBD2. The sequence derives from an adult man with Graves' ophthalmopathy. Here the CDR3 DNA reads TGTGCCAGCAGCGGGAACGAACCTGGGCTAGCGGGCCCGAGCTCCTTCGAGCAGTACTTC. Translation: CASSGNEPGLAGPSSFEQYF.